The rows below give T cell receptor beta chains drawn from one sample of a study of T cell repertoires in cytomegalovirus infection. These receptors have no known antigen. TCRdb re-called the reads through MiXCR, storing one row per CDR3 protein. The table lists about 20,000 distinct CDR3 sequences, about 42% of them singletons, with approximately 93% in the top ten. The specimen comprised CD8+ T cells from cultured PBMCs, sampled from culture after CMV antigen stimulation. The receptors stem from a human donor in good health (CMV status not recorded). Some clones in this sample may be carry-over from other donors' samples. Each CDR3 is given with its conserved first and last residue. The D gene is left open where the match is weak. Clone sizes are given selectively: once, few, many, or a class where the clone is expanded.

d_call	j_call	clone_size	v_call	cdr3_nt	cdr3_aa
.	TRBJ2-3	many	TRBV14	TGTGCCAGCAGCCAAATAGGCGGTGGCGGGGCAGATACGCAGTATTTT	CASSQIGGGGADTQYF
.	TRBJ2-7	.	TRBV6-5	TGTGCCAGCAGTTACTCGAAAGGGGCAGACGAGCAGTACTTC	CASSYSKGADEQYF
.	TRBJ1-3	few	TRBV6-1	TGTGCCAGCAGTGAAGAGTGGGGCATTGGAAACACCATATATTTT	CASSEEWGIGNTIYF
.	TRBJ1-4	.	TRBV3-1	TGTGCCAGCAGCATCCGGACAGCGAGTAATGAAAAACTGTTTTTT	CASSIRTASNEKLFF
TRBD1	TRBJ2-7	.	TRBV7-9	TGTGCCAGCAACGGCGGGACAGGGTTCGAGCAGTACTTC	CASNGGTGFEQYF
.	TRBJ1-2	.	TRBV4-1	TGCGCCAGCAGCCAAGGGATATACTACACCTTC	CASSQGIYYTF
TRBD1	TRBJ1-1	few	TRBV4-1	TGCGCCAGCAGCCAAGATAACAGGGGTGGCACTGAAGCTTTCTTT	CASSQDNRGGTEAFF
TRBD2	TRBJ2-7	many	TRBV7-8	TGTGCCAGCAGCTTCCCCCCCTCGGTTAGCGGGGGAGACTACGAGCAGTACTTC	CASSFPPSVSGGDYEQYF
.	TRBJ2-1	many	TRBV11-2	TGTGCCAGCAGCCCCCGGAGGGTGCAGGGAAGAGACGAGCAGTTCTTC	CASSPRRVQGRDEQFF
.	TRBJ1-5	.	TRBV19	TGTGCCAGTAGCCTCCCAGGCCAGCCCCAGCATTTT	CASSLPGQPQHF
.	TRBJ2-1	.	TRBV4-1	TGCGCCAGCAGCCAAGATGGGTCTGACAATGAGCAGTTCTTC	CASSQDGSDNEQFF
.	TRBJ2-2	.	TRBV11-2	TGTGCCAGCAGTTCCCACACCGGGGAGCTGTTTTTT	CASSSHTGELFF
TRBD1	TRBJ1-3	few	TRBV29-1	TGCAGCGTTACACCGACAGGGGCGGCTGGAAACACCATATATTTT	CSVTPTGAAGNTIYF
.	TRBJ2-3	few	TRBV5-1	TGCGCCAGCAGCTTGGAGTTCGATACGGATACGCAGTATTTT	CASSLEFDTDTQYF
.	TRBJ1-5	.	TRBV2	TGTGCCAGCAGTACAAACGGGGGGGCCAATCAGCCCCAGCATTTT	CASSTNGGANQPQHF
TRBD2	TRBJ2-7	few	TRBV14	TGTGCCAGCAGCCCATTAGCGGGCACCTACGAGCAGTACTTC	CASSPLAGTYEQYF
.	TRBJ2-7	.	TRBV7-9	TGTGCCAGCAGCTTAGCGGGGGAACACCCCTACGAGCAGTACTTC	CASSLAGEHPYEQYF
.	TRBJ2-5	many	TRBV4-3	TGCGCCAGCAGCCGATTAGCCTTTCAAGAGACCCAGTACTTC	CASSRLAFQETQYF
.	TRBJ1-1	few	TRBV7-2	TGTGCCAGCAGCTTAGCATCCGGCGTCTCTTGGGCTTTCTTT	CASSLASGVSWAFF
.	TRBJ1-1	many	TRBV7-6	TGTGCCAGCAGCTTAGGCGGGTTGACGAGCACTGAAGCTTTCTTT	CASSLGGLTSTEAFF
TRBD2	TRBJ2-7	few	TRBV15	TGTGCCACCAGCAGTTCCGAGGGCGGGAGAACCTACGAGCAGTACTTC	CATSSSEGGRTYEQYF
TRBD1	TRBJ1-2	.	TRBV5-3	TGTGCCAGCAGCTTGGACAGGGAATCCTATGGCTACACCTTC	CASSLDRESYGYTF
.	TRBJ2-7	few	TRBV19	TGTGCCAGTAGTATTGGGGAACAGGGATCGAACGAGCAGTACTTC	CASSIGEQGSNEQYF
TRBD2	TRBJ2-5	few	TRBV7-2	TGTGCCAGCAGCTTAGGGGGGGGAAACCAAGAGACCCAGTACTTC	CASSLGGGNQETQYF
.	TRBJ1-1	.	TRBV6-5	TGTGCCAGCAGTTACTCGGGGGCGCGGACTGAAGCTTTCTTT	CASSYSGARTEAFF
TRBD1	TRBJ1-5	.	TRBV6-1	TGTGCCAGCAGTGAAGCGGTGACAGGGCTTCAGCCCCAGCATTTT	CASSEAVTGLQPQHF
.	TRBJ1-5	.	TRBV7-2	TGTGCCAGCAGCTTAGCGCGCGGCAATCAGCCCCAGCATTTT	CASSLARGNQPQHF
.	TRBJ2-3	.	TRBV6-1	TGTGCCAGCAGTGCTTCCACTCGCGCAGATACGCAGTATTTT	CASSASTRADTQYF